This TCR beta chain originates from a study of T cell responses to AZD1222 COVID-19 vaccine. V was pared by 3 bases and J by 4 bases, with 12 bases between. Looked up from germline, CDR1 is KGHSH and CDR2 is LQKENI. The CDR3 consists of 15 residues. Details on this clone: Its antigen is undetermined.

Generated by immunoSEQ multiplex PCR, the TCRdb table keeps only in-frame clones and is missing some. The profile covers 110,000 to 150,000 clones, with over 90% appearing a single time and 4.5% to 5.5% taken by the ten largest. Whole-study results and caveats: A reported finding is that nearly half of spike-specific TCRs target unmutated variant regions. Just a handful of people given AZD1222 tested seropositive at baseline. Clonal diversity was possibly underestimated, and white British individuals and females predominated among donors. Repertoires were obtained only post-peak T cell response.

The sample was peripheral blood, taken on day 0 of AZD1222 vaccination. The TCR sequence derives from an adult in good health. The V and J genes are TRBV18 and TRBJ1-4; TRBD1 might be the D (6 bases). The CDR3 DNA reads TGTGCCAGCTCACCGTCTGGACAGCGTAATGAAAAACTGTTTTTT. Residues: CASSPSGQRNEKLFF.